The rows below give T cell receptor beta chains drawn from one sample of a study of CD8 T cells in Susac syndrome. A single record per CDR3 protein comes from TCRdb applying MiXCR to the immunoSEQ multiplex PCR reads. The sample includes 190,000 or so distinct CDR3 sequences, roughly 96% of them seen just once. Sample: CD4+ T cells from PBMCs. All receptors derive from a human donor with multiple sclerosis. The CDR3 runs from the conserved cysteine through the conserved F or W.

CDR3 protein: CSAPQQGSQGEQFF
J gene: TRBJ2-1
V gene: TRBV20-1

CDR3 protein: CASSQSLTQYF
J gene: TRBJ2-5
V gene: TRBV7-2

CDR3 protein: CASSRRTEEYNEQFF
J gene: TRBJ2-1
V gene: TRBV5-1

CDR3 protein: CATSDYEQFF
J gene: TRBJ2-1
V gene: TRBV24-1

CDR3 protein: CASSWTSAEQFF
J gene: TRBJ2-1
V gene: TRBV27

CDR3 protein: CASSRDSGDSGANVLTF
J gene: TRBJ2-6
V gene: TRBV6-2/TRBV6-3

CDR3 protein: CAWTRGSGNTIYF
J gene: TRBJ1-3
V gene: TRBV30

CDR3 protein: CASSQDGQGFQTQYF
J gene: TRBJ2-5
V gene: TRBV3-1

CDR3 protein: CALTQLPGTGEQYF
J gene: TRBJ2-7
V gene: TRBV30

CDR3 protein: CASSVTTGFNSPLHF
J gene: TRBJ1-6
V gene: TRBV4-1

CDR3 protein: CASSVEGLRTGDIPYEQYF
J gene: TRBJ2-7
V gene: TRBV9

CDR3 protein: CASSLGTANTGELFF
J gene: TRBJ2-2
V gene: TRBV7-9

CDR3 protein: CAWSVNGVSGYF
J gene: TRBJ2-3
V gene: TRBV30

CDR3 protein: CASSYRGGYAQETQYF
J gene: TRBJ2-5
V gene: TRBV6-6

CDR3 protein: CASSQATDNQPQHF
J gene: TRBJ1-5
V gene: TRBV3-1

CDR3 protein: CAISESNANQPQHF
J gene: TRBJ1-5
V gene: TRBV10-3

CDR3 protein: CASSVAGPAGELFF
J gene: TRBJ2-2
V gene: TRBV2

CDR3 protein: CASSGPSADTQYF
J gene: TRBJ2-3
V gene: TRBV7-3

CDR3 protein: CSATSSGRRQETQYF
J gene: TRBJ2-5
V gene: TRBV20-1

CDR3 protein: CASSYRLPGDTEAFF
J gene: TRBJ1-1
V gene: TRBV6-6

CDR3 protein: CASSQDPTLGDTQYF
J gene: TRBJ2-3
V gene: TRBV3-1

CDR3 protein: CSAWTSGRADTQYF
J gene: TRBJ2-3
V gene: TRBV20-1

CDR3 protein: CASSFSQGIYGYTF
J gene: TRBJ1-2
V gene: TRBV5-1

CDR3 protein: CASGRIGRTDTQYF
J gene: TRBJ2-3
V gene: TRBV5-1

CDR3 protein: CASSQAGVSYGYTF
J gene: TRBJ1-2
V gene: TRBV7-2

CDR3 protein: CASSTLTGLPTGELFF
J gene: TRBJ2-2
V gene: TRBV6-5

CDR3 protein: CASSLVFGSSYEQYF
J gene: TRBJ2-7
V gene: TRBV7-2

CDR3 protein: CSARRAGDNQPQHF
J gene: TRBJ1-5
V gene: TRBV20-1

CDR3 protein: CASSLSLGVVAETQYF
J gene: TRBJ2-5
V gene: TRBV27

CDR3 protein: CSVIVPQGLGNTIYF
J gene: TRBJ1-3
V gene: TRBV29-1

CDR3 protein: CASSSYGYTF
J gene: TRBJ1-2
V gene: TRBV27

CDR3 protein: CSVVAGEILHEQYF
J gene: TRBJ2-7
V gene: TRBV29-1

CDR3 protein: CASSLGQFSNEQFF
J gene: TRBJ2-1
V gene: TRBV7-9

CDR3 protein: CASSAPRGSYEQYF
J gene: TRBJ2-7
V gene: TRBV25-1

CDR3 protein: CASLMNTEAFF
J gene: TRBJ1-1
V gene: TRBV7-9

CDR3 protein: CSPIDRGRGYTF
J gene: TRBJ1-2
V gene: TRBV29-1

CDR3 protein: CASSTSSTDTQYF
J gene: TRBJ2-3
V gene: TRBV18

CDR3 protein: CASSPLRAVWEKLFF
J gene: TRBJ1-4
V gene: TRBV7-9

CDR3 protein: CASSPYLEAFF
J gene: TRBJ1-1
V gene: TRBV11-2

CDR3 protein: CTTGGGGGYTF
J gene: TRBJ1-2
V gene: TRBV30

CDR3 protein: CASSQDYEAETQYF
J gene: TRBJ2-5
V gene: TRBV3-1

CDR3 protein: CACPRSSGANVLTF
J gene: TRBJ2-6
V gene: TRBV30

CDR3 protein: CASSPPPQGNTEAFF
J gene: TRBJ1-1
V gene: TRBV18

CDR3 protein: CASSRLAGGGEQYF
J gene: TRBJ2-7
V gene: TRBV14

CDR3 protein: CAWSSGGYEQYF
J gene: TRBJ2-7
V gene: TRBV30